The T cell receptor beta chain described here comes from a study of identical twins. Findings and caveats of the study: Cord blood beta clonotypes present at high abundance carried fewer insertions; no such pattern appeared in memory repertoires. Twins' excess sharing was less marked for out-of-frame beta sequences.

Healthy Caucasians supplied all donations. A universal primer site came from template switching; cDNA carried unique molecular identifiers. One entry per CDR3 protein, called by TCRdb with MiXCR from the 5' RACE reads. This table has some 460,000 distinct CDR3 sequences, approximately 15% appearing once. Germline V lookup: CDR1 LNHDA, CDR2 SQIVND (reference sequence). Unmatched junction bases numbered 14, after V lost 4 bases and J lost 3 bases. The CDR3 is made up of 19 amino acids. This clonotype was observed a few times. Its antigen is unknown. These data were likewise used in another study, on yellow fever vaccine responses in identical twins.

This chain joins TRBV19 and TRBJ2-6; 8 bases agree with TRBD1. Sequencing was performed on CD4+ T cells sorted from blood. This receptor was identified in a young woman in good health. CDR3 nucleotide sequence: TGTGCCAGTAGTACTCAAGGCAGGGGGCTCCCCTTTGGGGCCAACGTCCTGACTTTC. Its translation is CASSTQGRGLPFGANVLTF.